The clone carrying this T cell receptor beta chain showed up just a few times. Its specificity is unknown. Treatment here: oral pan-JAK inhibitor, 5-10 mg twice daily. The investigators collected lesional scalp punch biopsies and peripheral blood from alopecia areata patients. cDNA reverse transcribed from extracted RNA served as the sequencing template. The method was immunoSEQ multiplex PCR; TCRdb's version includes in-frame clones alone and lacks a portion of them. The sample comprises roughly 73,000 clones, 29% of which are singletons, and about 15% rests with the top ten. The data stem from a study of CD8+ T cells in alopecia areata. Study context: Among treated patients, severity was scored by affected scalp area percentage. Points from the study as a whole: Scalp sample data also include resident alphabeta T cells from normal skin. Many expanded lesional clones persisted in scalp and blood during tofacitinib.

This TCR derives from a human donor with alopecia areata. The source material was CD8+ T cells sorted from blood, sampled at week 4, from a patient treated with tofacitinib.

DNA of the CDR3: TGTGCCAGCAGCGTAGAGGGAAACGGCGAGCAGTTCTTC. It translates to CASSVEGNGEQFF. The gene calls are TRBV9 and TRBJ2-1; D gene uncertain. Germline assignment: CDR1 SGDLS and CDR2 YYNGEE. The CDR3 sequence is 13 residues long. V shed 0 bases and J shed 10 bases, with 11 bases lying between them.